A selection of T cell receptor beta chains follows, all from one sample in a study of T cells in Graves' hyperthyroidism and ophthalmopathy. Via MiXCR, TCRdb re-called the multiplex PCR reads, giving one row per CDR3 protein. The table shows nearly 600,000 distinct CDR3 sequences, with approximately 14% occurring only once. Sequenced input: blood. The origin of the receptors is a woman aged 18-30 years with Graves' ophthalmopathy. The CDR3 runs from the conserved cysteine through the conserved F or W. D genes are given only for firm matches.

TRBV18,NA,14,CASSPAGLNTEACF
TRBV7-2,TRBD2,16,CASSMGLAGPTDTQYF
TRBV6-1,NA,13,CATGRGGGYEQYF
TRBV11-1,TRBD1,15,CASSPRTGLATEAFF
TRBV12-3/TRBV12-4,NA,15,CASSSRRGSNQPQHF
TRBV20-1,TRBD2,15,CSASPGLSTTYEQYF
TRBV7-8,NA,12,CASSSENYGYTF
TRBV24-1,TRBD1,15,CATSDSGTARYEQYF
TRBV6-1,TRBD1,15,CASSYSGTGIYEQYF
TRBV30,NA,11,CAWSIWETQYF
TRBV3-1,NA,17,CASSQYSTGATNEKLFF
TRBV10-3,TRBD1,14,CAISDGQGTDTQYF
TRBV2,NA,13,CASSGPDPYGYTF
TRBV7-9,NA,12,CASSLDLGEQYF
TRBV7-2,TRBD2,15,CASSSGLAGTGELFF
TRBV2,NA,14,CASSRDLVNYGYTF
TRBV28,NA,12,CASSLFSIEQFF
TRBV29-1,NA,16,CSVAVSAVFVNEKLFF
TRBV18,TRBD2,16,CASSPPGLAGGDTQYF
TRBV6-1,TRBD1,18,CASTYPRQGGYSNQPQHF
TRBV7-9,NA,15,CASSFHLSSGNTMYF
TRBV28,NA,17,CASSSPWKGRNNQPQHF
TRBV3-1,NA,15,CASSPGRVSSYEQYF
TRBV12-3/TRBV12-4,TRBD1,15,CASSDPPQGTYEQYF
TRBV12-3/TRBV12-4,NA,15,CASSLRREGNTEAFF
TRBV6-2/TRBV6-3,TRBD2,18,CASSLLPGLAGVGYEQYF
TRBV29-1,TRBD1,13,CSVWDRANYGYTF
TRBV28,TRBD1,15,CASSSGWTGGAGYTF
TRBV6-1,TRBD1,14,CASSASTGRYGYTF
TRBV28,NA,11,CASSLGQRAFF
TRBV11-3,NA,15,CASSLSVSWAGELFF
TRBV27,NA,16,CASSPNSGRDNQPQHF
TRBV7-9,TRBD1,16,CASRRTGGTNTGELFF
TRBV18,NA,14,CASSIRGTNEKLFF
TRBV15,NA,16,CATSYTTGAPNQPQHF
TRBV7-6,NA,17,CASSLGHRGGAGNTIYF
TRBV6-2/TRBV6-3,NA,14,CASSYLQSRAEAFF
TRBV3-1,NA,14,CASSQSWFGYEQYF
TRBV30,NA,12,CAWSVEIRTQYF
TRBV20-1,TRBD1,17,CSALQGVGKGVQDEQYF
TRBV5-6,TRBD1,16,CASSLTETGSQETQYF
TRBV7-9,NA,14,CASSRDSMNTEAFF
TRBV14,TRBD1,16,CASSEHRTGRPYEQYF
TRBV6-1,TRBD2,15,CASSESGESSYEQYF
TRBV10-3,TRBD1,17,CAISDPLQGDTYNEQFF
TRBV7-9,TRBD2,15,CASSSGLGIYNEQFF
TRBV11-2,NA,13,CASSFTGSYEQYF
TRBV5-1,TRBD1,16,CASSLSPNRGFDGYTF